These 8 T cell receptor beta chains share one sample of origin, sequenced in a study of T cells in Graves' hyperthyroidism and ophthalmopathy. The CDR3 regions of TCR beta were amplified from RNA transcripts. The study used the HTBI primer set for a first-round RT-PCR of the TCR CDR3. TCRdb fed the multiplex PCR reads into MiXCR, producing one record per CDR3 protein. The sample includes more than 500,000 distinct CDR3 sequences, 46% of them seen just once. Specimen: peripheral blood or thyroid tissue (not recorded which). Source of these receptors: an adult woman with Graves' disease, either hyperthyroidism or ophthalmopathy (not recorded which).

This sequence joins TRBV10-1 and TRBJ2-7; possibly TRBD1 for D (5 bases). Germline V CDR1 and CDR2: WNHNN, SYGVQD (reference sequence). The CDR3 spans 12 residues. Trimming took 4 bases from V and 2 from J, leaving 6 bases between them. The CDR3 sequence is CASSGQPYEQYF. The CDR3, as DNA: TGCGCCAGCAGTGGACAGCCCTACGAGCAGTACTTC.

This chain links TRBV19 with TRBJ2-1; 11 nucleotides align to TRBD2. V was clipped by 6 bases and J by 5 bases; unmatched bases: 0. Germline CDR1 and CDR2: LNHDA and SQIVND (reference sequence). The CDR3 totals 13 residues. CDR3 amino acids: CASRGLADNEQFF. As DNA, the CDR3 is TGTGCCAGTAGGGGACTAGCGGACAATGAGCAGTTCTTC. The complete variable domain, with remaining parts taken from reference TRBV19 and TRBJ2-1, reads DGGITQSPKYLFRKEGQNVTLSCEQNLNHDAMYWYRQDPGQGLRLIYYSQIVNDFQKGDIAEGYSVSREKKESFPLTVTSAQKNPTAFYLCASRGLADNEQFFGPGTRLTVL.

The rearrangement joins TRBV29-1 to TRBJ1-1; D not certain. Germline CDR1 and CDR2: SQVTM and ANQGSEA. The CDR3 covers 12 residues. V lost 3 bases and J lost 5, with 10 bases in between. The CDR3, as DNA: TGCAGCGTTGAGTCTAGTAAGACTGAAGCTTTCTTT. It specifies CSVESSKTEAFF.

This chain links TRBV7-8 with TRBJ2-5; D unclear. CDR1 SGHVS and CDR2 FQNEAQ come from the germline V gene. V lost 1 base, J lost 1 base, and 7 bases lay in between. The CDR3 has 14 amino acids. The CDR3 DNA follows: TGTGCCAGCAGCTTAGTAGTGGCCCAAGAGACCCAGTACTTC. Protein product: CASSLVVAQETQYF.

This clonotype came up many times. The chain is built from TRBV5-1 and TRBJ1-5, with D possibly being TRBD1 (5 bases). CDR1 is SGHRS and CDR2 is YFSETQ in the germline V gene. The V gene lost 4 bases and the J gene lost 2 bases, with 13 bases spanning the gap. CDR3 length: 15 residues. The CDR3 DNA is TGCGCCAGCAGCCCTGCAGGGTTGGGCAATCAGCCCCAGCATTTT. Encoded protein: CASSPAGLGNQPQHF.

The rearrangement links TRBV27 to TRBJ1-4; TRBD1 matches at 8 bases. Trimming at V came to 4 bases and at J to 8 bases, leaving 12 bases not matched to a gene. The length of the CDR3 is 16 residues. CDR1 and CDR2 (germline): MNHEY, SMNVEV (reference sequence). For the CDR3, the DNA is TGTGCCAGCAGTTCCTCCGGACAGGGAGGGCGGGAAAAACTGTTTTTT. It translates to CASSSSGQGGREKLFF.

V usage is TRBV10-1 and J usage is TRBJ2-2; no reliable D call. The V gene's germline CDR1 is WNHNN and CDR2 SYGVQD (reference sequence). This CDR3 has 12 amino acids. Trimming removed 2 bases from V and 7 bases from J, with 5 bases in between. The CDR3 region has the DNA TGCGCCAGCAGTGAGGGGCGCGGGGAGCTGTTTTTT. Translating gives CASSEGRGELFF.

This clonotype occurred many times. The rearrangement uses TRBV7-9 and TRBJ1-1, with D possibly matching TRBD1 (5 bases). Between the trimmed V and J ends, which lost 1 base and 0 bases, there was a span of 9 bases. The CDR3 has 15 residues. Germline V gene sequence: CDR1 SEHNR, CDR2 FQNEAQ (reference sequence). The CDR3 DNA is TGTGCCAGCAGCTTAGTGCGGGGGGTGAACACTGAAGCTTTCTTT. Its protein is CASSLVRGVNTEAFF.